This T cell receptor (beta chain) emerged from a study of cytomegalovirus exposure and HLA in healthy donors (dated by TCRdb to 2015 to 2018). Notes on the research overall: An earlier analysis of more than 550 of the donors reported 250 to 300 Gb of sequence data and 117 million unique TCR beta sequences obtained from 150 million to 200 million T cells. Every repertoire in the discovery cohort had been generated on one and the same sequencing platform. To predict cytomegalovirus infection status, the study brought together high-throughput TCR immunosequencing, statistical association of individual TCRs with disease status, and machine learning. In a later analysis, previously published TCR beta repertoires from several hundred donors were re-analyzed and high-resolution HLA genotyping was added so that TCR occurrence patterns could be studied. Genome-wide SNP genotypes for about 60% of the 666 donors were used in a later genetic analysis, which treated that subset as a discovery cohort. The study profiled the T cell repertoires of around 700 subjects by immunosequencing and related them to cytomegalovirus serostatus. Typing coverage varied by locus: 629-630 donors for A, B, C, DRB1 and DQB1; about 520 for DQA1; over 600 for DPA1; under 490 for DPB1. About 300 gigabases of sequencing data and some 85 million unique TCR sequences were included in an early release covering several hundred HLA-typed donors. The study aimed to test whether signatures of past pathogen exposure could be identified by cataloging public T cell receptors. The later analysis used no new phenotypic data to find candidate immune exposures, relying instead on TCR beta sequences and their occurrence across donors. An earlier analysis of approximately 630 of the donors applied high-throughput TCR beta sequencing to assess whether each TCR beta V gene segment acted as functional or pseudogenic. The genetic ancestry cluster associated with self-reported Caucasian donors included approximately 85% of the 300 to 450 genotyped donors. Alongside the repertoire data, information on donor age, sex, ethnicity and CMV serostatus was compiled. Class I and class II HLA loci were covered by the typing at four-digit resolution. About five DR-DQ haplotypes were treated as single units for association and clustering because of strong linkage in the cohort. Besides the first cohort of some 670 subjects, a separate validation cohort made up of some 110 different subjects was used. Among 300 to 450 genotyped donors of the cohort, an average of roughly 240,000 unique TCR beta nucleotide sequences were sequenced per donor, approximately 20% of them non-productive.

Library method: the immunoSEQ multiplex PCR assay. A mixture of 60 forward primers for TCR Vbeta segments and 13 reverse primers for TCR Jbeta segments was used in the multiplex PCR. A multiplex PCR assay on genomic DNA amplified the CDR3 region of rearranged TCR beta genes. The amplified TCR beta libraries were sequenced on the Illumina HiSeq System as 87-base-pair reads. Per the original workflow: A later analysis counted 75 million to 100 million unique TCR beta chains across the 666 repertoires, and 9 million to 14 million of these chains were shared by at least two donors. A nearest-neighbor algorithm error-corrected the raw reads and collapsed the reads into unique sequences, merging closely related sequences to remove PCR and sequencing errors. To assign V, D and J gene segments, CDR3 sequences were aligned to IMGT reference sequences. For a sequence to be retained, at least a six-nucleotide match to both a V gene segment and a J gene segment was required. Rearrangements were classified as productive when the CDR3 lacked stop codons and remained in frame with V and J, and all other rearrangements were classified as non-productive. Following IMGT convention, CDR3 was defined as the stretch from the second conserved V-encoded cysteine to the conserved J-encoded phenylalanine. Sequences without an unambiguous match to a single V gene segment were excluded from the earlier analysis of approximately 600 of the donors. In an earlier analysis of approximately 500 of the donors, a V segment was called functional when productive rearrangements were above 56.7%, and segregating when the standard deviation between donors exceeded 5%. A statistical classification framework was built for diagnosing cytomegalovirus status from the catalog of TCR beta chain sequences. In a later analysis, TCR nucleotide sequences were compared against IMGT/GENE-DB human TR gene sequences so that V and J genes could be assigned. The TCRdist pipeline was used in a later analysis to assign CDR3 sequences and most-parsimonious VDJ recombination scenarios. In a later analysis, each TCR beta chain was defined by its CDR3 amino acid sequence together with its V-gene family, and reads without a unique V-gene family were excluded. A later analysis removed 592 highly shared, low-generation-probability nucleotide sequences to deal with suspected cross-contamination and a sequencing artifact. For each public chain, a later analysis derived a clonal expansion index from normalized ranks of inferred template counts within each repertoire. A later analysis computed generation probabilities with a VDJ recombination model fitted to out-of-frame rearrangements, and checked the results against IGoR. In a later analysis, TCR-TCR, TCR-HLA and TCR-CMV co-occurrence was scored with hypergeometric tests, and a repertoire-size bias correction was applied to TCR pairs. A later analysis estimated false discovery rates by permuting HLA or CMV assignments 20 times. In a later analysis, co-occurring TCRs were grouped using DBSCAN, and TCRdist sequence similarity was added for clustering within HLA-allele-positive subsets. Repertoires with fewer than 30,000 or more than 120,000 public chains, plus five repertoires with anomalous nucleotide sharing, were excluded from co-occurrence clustering. Not all clones reach the TCRdb copy of this immuneACCESS table, which keeps in-frame sequences only. Checked studies attribute under half of the gap to unresolved V genes and leave the rest unexplained. V and J calls and clone size come straight from that table; D and trimming were deduced from the DNA. The sample's table covers over 45,000 clones. The ten largest clones add up to more than 2% of the sample.

In total, 500 to 700 healthy bone marrow donors made up the cohort. Cohort members were all nominally healthy when sampled, although unrecorded immune exposures were likely present. The donor tested CMV seronegative and was one of the 352 seronegative cohort members. A peripheral blood sample was provided by each donor, and peripheral blood mononuclear cells were used for TCR beta sequencing. Genomic DNA was extracted from the blood cell samples with the Qiagen DNeasy Blood Extraction Kit. A remark on this clone: The antigen it recognizes is unknown. One end of the junction varies from germline; a read error may be responsible.

The paper as a whole reports these results and caveats: Because HLA typing was missing for some donors at each locus, association tests included only the typed subset. According to a later analysis, parvovirus B19, influenza, CMV and Epstein-Barr virus appeared linked to several top co-occurrence clusters. The only immune exposure information available for the cohort was CMV serostatus. In this cohort, only TCR beta chains were sequenced, and detectable features were limited by the absence of alpha or paired-chain data. A further reported finding was that TCR beta sequences accurately predicted the HLA-A and HLA-B alleles for most subjects in the first cohort. It was suggested by the authors that the approach could potentially be generalized to other disease states and immunological phenotypes. V-gene and J-gene trimming of TCR beta chains was associated with a missense DCLRE1C variant in a later genetic analysis, and the association was replicated in an independent cohort. Correlated functional status among segregating V segments might reflect linkage disequilibrium, but an unknown experimental factor could not be ruled out. Some IMGT-functional V segments, including TRBV6-2 and TRBV6-3, could not be distinguished by the 87-base-pair reads and were therefore excluded. A later analysis associated 16,951 TCR beta sequences with specific HLA alleles at a false discovery rate of 0.05. The study gave a list of about 160 TCR beta chains associated with cytomegalovirus. According to a later genetic analysis, donors in an Asian-associated ancestry cluster had fewer N-insertions in productive TCRs than the roughly 660-donor mean. A later analysis found that most CMV-associated TCR beta chains appeared HLA-restricted, with HLA associations seemingly driven largely by CMV exposure. Approximately 18 rarely observed V segments, including chromosome 9 orphons, were excluded from the earlier analysis of some 590 of the donors because counts were too low. Three of the identified cytomegalovirus-associated TCR beta chains were confirmed in vitro to be specific for cytomegalovirus antigens. Sequencing depth was assumed to be roughly uniform across donors in the presence/absence analyses, though that assumption may not hold. In an earlier analysis of around 600 of the donors, most TCR beta V segments were observed in productive rearrangements about 87% or about 30% of the time, broadly matching IMGT annotations. A cluster of highly shared sequence variants was judged likely to represent a technical artifact of the sequencing pipeline. A later analysis found that TCR association rates varied across HLA loci, with DRB1 alleles showing the most associated TCRs and HLA-C alleles the fewest. In a later analysis, HLA-associated TCR beta chains were found to be more clonally expanded and to have lower generation probabilities than equally common non-associated chains. While some public TCRs were present in many individuals, most TCR sequences turned up only very rarely across donors. When HLA alleles, especially DR and DQ, strongly co-occurred, attributing TCR associations to individual alleles was difficult. The classifier was reported to diagnose cytomegalovirus status with high specificity and sensitivity in both the original and validation cohorts.

Measured from the cysteine to the phenylalanine, the CDR3 is 11 residues long. Solely the CDR3 DNA is kept, with 33 bases framed from the first base. The germline V gene encodes CDR1 SGHNT and CDR2 YENEEA. Sequencing was done on a sample of PBMCs. This chain joins TRBV11-3 to TRBJ2-7; the D gene remains uncertain. The sequence came from a middle-aged woman in good health and CMV-seronegative. The base sequence is TGTGCCAGCAGCCTAGACCGGGAGCAGTACTTC. Its protein reads: CASSLDREQYF.